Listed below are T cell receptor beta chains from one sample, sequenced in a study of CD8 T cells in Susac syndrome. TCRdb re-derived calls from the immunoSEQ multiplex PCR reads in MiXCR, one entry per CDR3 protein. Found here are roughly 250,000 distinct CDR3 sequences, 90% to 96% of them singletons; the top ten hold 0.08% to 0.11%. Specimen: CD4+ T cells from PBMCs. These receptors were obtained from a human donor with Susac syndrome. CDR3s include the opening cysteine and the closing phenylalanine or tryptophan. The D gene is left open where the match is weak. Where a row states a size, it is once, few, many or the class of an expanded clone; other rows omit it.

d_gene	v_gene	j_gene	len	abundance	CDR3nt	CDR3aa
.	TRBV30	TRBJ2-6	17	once	TGTGCCTGGACGACGGGACACCCGAGCTCTGGGGCCAACGTCCTGACTTTC	CAWTTGHPSSGANVLTF
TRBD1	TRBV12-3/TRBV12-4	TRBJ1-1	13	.	TGTGCCAGCGAGCGACAGGGCGGCACTGAAGCTTTCTTT	CASERQGGTEAFF
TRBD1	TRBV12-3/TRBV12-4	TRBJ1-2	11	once	TGTGCCAGCAACAGACAGGGTCGCTACACCTTC	CASNRQGRYTF
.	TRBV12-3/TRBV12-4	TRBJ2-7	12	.	TGTGCCACCGGCCTCCAAGTCTACGAGCAGTACTTC	CATGLQVYEQYF
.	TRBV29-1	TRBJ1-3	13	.	TGCAGCGTTGGGGGCTCCTCTGGAAACACCATATATTTT	CSVGGSSGNTIYF
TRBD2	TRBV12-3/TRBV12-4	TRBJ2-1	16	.	TGTGCCAGCAGTTTAATGGCGGGAGAGTACTACAATGAGCAGTTCTTC	CASSLMAGEYYNEQFF
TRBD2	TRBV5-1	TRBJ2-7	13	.	TGCGCCAGCAGCTTGGATAGACTAGCCGTGCAGTACTTC	CASSLDRLAVQYF
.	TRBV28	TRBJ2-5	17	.	TGTGCCAGCAGTTTAAGCCCCCAGGGGGGGGCCCAAGAGACCCAGTACTTC	CASSLSPQGGAQETQYF
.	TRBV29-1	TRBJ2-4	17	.	TGCAGCGTTGAAGCACAGGGGGCGGGAGGGCACAAAAACATTCAGTACTTC	CSVEAQGAGGHKNIQYF
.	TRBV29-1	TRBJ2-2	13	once	TGCAGCGTCACCCCTCGGTACACCGGGGAGCTGTTTTTT	CSVTPRYTGELFF
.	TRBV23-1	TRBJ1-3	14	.	TGCGCCAGCAATCCGGGTCCTTCTGGAAACACCATATATTTT	CASNPGPSGNTIYF
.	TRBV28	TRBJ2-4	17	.	TGTGCCAGCAGTTTATTAAGACAAACTCTAGCCAAAAACATTCAGTACTTC	CASSLLRQTLAKNIQYF
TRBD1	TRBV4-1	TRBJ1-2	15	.	TGCGCCAGCAGCCAAGTGGACAGGGGGCAAAGGGGCTACACCTTC	CASSQVDRGQRGYTF
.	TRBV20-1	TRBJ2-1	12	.	TGCAGTGCTAGGAGGGATGGCAATGAGCAGTTCTTC	CSARRDGNEQFF
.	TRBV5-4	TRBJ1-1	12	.	TGTGCCAGCAGGGGGTCGGACACTGAAGCTTTCTTT	CASRGSDTEAFF
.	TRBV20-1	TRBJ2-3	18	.	TGCAGTGCGGTCGGCCAGGGTAGGAGCGCCTCGAGCACAGATACGCAGTATTTT	CSAVGQGRSASSTDTQYF
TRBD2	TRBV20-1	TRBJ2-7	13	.	TGCAGTGCTAAGCTGGCGGGAGTCAACGAGCAGTACTTC	CSAKLAGVNEQYF
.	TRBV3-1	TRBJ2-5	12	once	TGTGCCAGCAGCTTCGGGGGAGCGAACCAGTACTTC	CASSFGGANQYF
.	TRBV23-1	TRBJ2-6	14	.	TGCGCCAGCAGTCTCACCGCTGGGGCCAACGTCCTGACTTTC	CASSLTAGANVLTF
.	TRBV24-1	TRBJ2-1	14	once	TGTGCCACCAGTGACTTAAGCTCCTACAATGAGCAGTTCTTC	CATSDLSSYNEQFF
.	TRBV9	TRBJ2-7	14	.	TGTGCCAGCAGCGTAGGTAGCCGGAGCTACGAGCAGTACTTC	CASSVGSRSYEQYF
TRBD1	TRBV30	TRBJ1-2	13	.	TGTGCCTGGGGACAGGACGCTAACTATGGCTACACCTTC	CAWGQDANYGYTF
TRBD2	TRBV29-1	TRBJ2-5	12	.	TGCAGCGGGAAACTAGCGGGAGAGACCCAGTACTTC	CSGKLAGETQYF
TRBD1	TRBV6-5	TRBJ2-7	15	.	TGTGCCAGCAGTTACTCGAGGGACAGGGACTACGAGCAGTACTTC	CASSYSRDRDYEQYF